Below are 6 T cell receptor beta chains sequenced from a single sample in a study of blood T cell repertoires in COVID-19 (dated by TCRdb to about 2020). Receptor libraries were prepared by the immunoSEQ multiplex PCR assay. Imported from immuneACCESS, the table was reduced by TCRdb to in-frame sequences with V and J called. These copies leave out some clones; in studies compared against another copy, an unresolved V gene accounts for under half, and the cause of the remainder is not known. The sample table holds 160,000 or so clones, of which around 85% were seen once. In total, the top ten clones hold about 5.3% of the sample. The sequenced material came from PBMCs or T cells enriched from blood (not recorded which). These receptors all stem from a woman between 35 and 50 years old with acute COVID-19.

Note on this clone: In the same sample, other DNA sequences code for this CDR3. This rearrangement joins TRBV5-1 to TRBJ1-1; possibly TRBD1 for D (5 bases). V dropped 4 bases and J dropped 2 bases, with 12 bases sitting between them. There are 14 residues in the CDR3. The germline V gene encodes CDR1 SGHRS and CDR2 YFSETQ. In DNA, the CDR3 is TGCGCCAGCAGCACTTCAGGACAAAACACTGAAGCTTTCTTT. As protein: CASSTSGQNTEAFF.

The chain uses TRBV2 and TRBJ1-3; TRBD1 aligns across 7 bases. V gave up 5 bases and J gave up 0 bases; unmatched junction bases: 4. The CDR3 consists of 15 residues. Germline CDR1 and CDR2: SNHLY and FYNNEI. The CDR3 loop reads CASSQDRNSGNTIYF. The CDR3 coding sequence is TGTGCCAGCAGTCAGGACAGGAACTCTGGAAACACCATATATTTT.

This clone was counted only a few times. The chain has TRBV18 and TRBJ1-2; D uncertain. There are 12 residues in the CDR3. V was trimmed by 6 bases and J by 4 bases, leaving 9 bases between them. The germline V gene has CDR1 KGHSH and CDR2 LQKENI. CDR3 in amino acids: CASSASSYGYTF. The CDR3 DNA is TGTGCCAGCTCTGCGAGCTCCTATGGCTACACCTTC.

The V call is TRBV18, the J call TRBJ1-4; tentatively, D is TRBD1 (6 bases). Germline V gene lookup returns CDR1 KGHSH and CDR2 LQKENI. The CDR3 covers 15 residues. V lost 5 bases to trimming and J lost 5 bases, with 15 bases between them. Here the CDR3 DNA reads TGTGCCAGCTCAGAGACAGGACGAATGAATGAAAAACTGTTTTTT. This codes for CASSETGRMNEKLFF.

The chain joins TRBV20-1 to TRBJ1-2; maybe TRBD1 (6 bases). The CDR3 covers 15 residues. Trimming pared 3 bases from V and 3 bases from J, leaving 17 bases between. Germline CDR1 is DFQATT and CDR2 is SNEGSKA (reference sequence). CDR3 region: CSASLFRGGDYGYTF. Written as DNA, the CDR3 is TGCAGTGCTAGTCTGTTCAGGGGAGGGGACTATGGCTACACCTTC.

The genes are TRBV20-1 and TRBJ2-4, with D perhaps matching TRBD2 (6 bases). Trimming removed 3 bases from V and 1 base from J, with 13 bases in between. Germline V CDR1 and CDR2: DFQATT, SNEGSKA (reference sequence). The CDR3 runs 15 residues. Here the CDR3 DNA reads TGCAGTGCTAGTGCCGGGAGCCCTGCCAAAAACATTCAGTACTTC. This translates into CSASAGSPAKNIQYF.